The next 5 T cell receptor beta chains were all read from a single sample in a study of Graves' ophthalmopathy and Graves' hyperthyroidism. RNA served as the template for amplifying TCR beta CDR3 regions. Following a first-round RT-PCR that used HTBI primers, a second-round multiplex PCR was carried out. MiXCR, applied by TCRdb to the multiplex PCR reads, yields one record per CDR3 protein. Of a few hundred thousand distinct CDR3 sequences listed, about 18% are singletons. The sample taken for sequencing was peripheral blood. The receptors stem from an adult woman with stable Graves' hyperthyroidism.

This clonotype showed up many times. CDR3 loop: CASSFYLRTGPGTEAFF. The CDR3 region has the DNA TGTGCCAGCAGTTTTTATCTACGGACAGGGCCTGGCACTGAAGCTTTCTTT. The rearrangement links TRBV28 to TRBJ1-1, with 8 bases lining up with TRBD1. The CDR3 loop spans 17 amino acids. CDR1 and CDR2 (germline): MDHEN, SYDVKM. V lost 3 bases and J lost 4; bases outside the gene matches: 13. Looking up the rest from reference TRBV28 and TRBJ1-1 gives the full variable domain: DVKVTQSSRYLVKRTGEKVFLECVQDMDHENMFWYRQDPGLGLRLIYFSYDVKMKEKGDIPEGYSVSREKKERFSLILESASTNQTSMYLCASSFYLRTGPGTEAFFGQGTRLTVV.

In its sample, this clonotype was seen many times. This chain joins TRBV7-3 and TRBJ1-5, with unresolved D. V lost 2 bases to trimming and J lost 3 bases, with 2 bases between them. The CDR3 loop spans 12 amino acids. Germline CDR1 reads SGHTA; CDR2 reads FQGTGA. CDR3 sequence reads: CASSLFNQPQHF. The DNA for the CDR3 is TGTGCCAGCAGCTTATTCAATCAGCCCCAGCATTTT.

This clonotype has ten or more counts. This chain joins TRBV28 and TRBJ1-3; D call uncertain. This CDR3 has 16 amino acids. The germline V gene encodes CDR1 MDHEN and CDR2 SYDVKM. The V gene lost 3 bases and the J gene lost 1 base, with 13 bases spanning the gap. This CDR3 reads CASSLSPQFSGNTIYF. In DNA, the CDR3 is TGTGCCAGCAGTTTGAGTCCGCAATTTTCTGGAAACACCATATATTTT.

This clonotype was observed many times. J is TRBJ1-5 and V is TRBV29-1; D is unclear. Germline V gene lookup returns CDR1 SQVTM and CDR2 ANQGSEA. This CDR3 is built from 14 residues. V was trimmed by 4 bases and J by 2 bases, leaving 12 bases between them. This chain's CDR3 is CSVVLGYGNQPQHF. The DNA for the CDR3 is TGCAGCGTTGTATTAGGGTACGGCAATCAGCCCCAGCATTTT.

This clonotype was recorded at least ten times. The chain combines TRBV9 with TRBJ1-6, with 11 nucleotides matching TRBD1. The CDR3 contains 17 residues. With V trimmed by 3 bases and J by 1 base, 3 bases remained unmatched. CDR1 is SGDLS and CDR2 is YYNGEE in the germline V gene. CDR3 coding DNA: TGTGCCAGCAGCGCCGGACAGGGGGCTTCCTATAATTCACCCCTCCACTTT. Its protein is CASSAGQGASYNSPLHF. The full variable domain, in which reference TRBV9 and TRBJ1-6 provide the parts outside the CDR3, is DSGVTQTPKHLITATGQRVTLRCSPRSGDLSVYWYQQSLDQGLQFLIQYYNGEERAKGNILERFSAQQFPDLHSELNLSSLELGDSALYFCASSAGQGASYNSPLHFGNGTRLTVT.